The rows below give T cell receptor beta chains drawn from one sample of a study of blood T cell repertoires in COVID-19. Produced via immunoSEQ multiplex PCR; TCRdb's table is partial and in-frame only. The data show 450,000 or so clones, about 88% seen once. What was sequenced was peripheral blood. The receptor set was obtained from a man between 18 and 29 years old with COVID-19, enrolled during active disease. CDR3s include the opening cysteine and the closing phenylalanine or tryptophan. Each record gives: CDR3 length, J gene, clone size, D gene, V gene, CDR3 protein. The D gene is left open where the match is weak. Some rows mark clone size as missing; the rest say once, few, many or name a class of expanded clone.

18	TRBJ2-1	.	TRBD2	TRBV3-1/TRBV3-2	CASSPLGLAGGRNNEQFF
13	TRBJ2-7	.	.	TRBV6-6	CASSSGLTYEQYF
12	TRBJ2-5	.	.	TRBV5-1	CASRELQETQYF
13	TRBJ2-5	.	.	TRBV10-1	CASSGSRQETQYF
14	TRBJ2-5	.	TRBD2	TRBV6-5	CASSPSAGARTQYF
14	TRBJ2-7	.	TRBD1	TRBV7-9	CASSPPNRGYEQYF
15	TRBJ2-1	few	TRBD1	TRBV10-1	CASSEGQGAPDEQFF
14	TRBJ1-2	.	TRBD1	TRBV3-1/TRBV3-2	CASSTTGANYGYTF
15	TRBJ2-1	.	TRBD2	TRBV25-1	CASSEGLAGAYEQFF
13	TRBJ2-7	once	.	TRBV13	CASTIGGSYEQYF
16	TRBJ2-7	.	TRBD1	TRBV7-9	CASSLTPGRGRYEQYF
16	TRBJ2-3	.	TRBD2	TRBV6-1	CASSEVGLAGRDTQYF
14	TRBJ2-7	.	TRBD2	TRBV5-4	CASSLATGGREQYF
14	TRBJ1-1	.	.	TRBV5-1	CASSSRDTYTEAFF
15	TRBJ1-4	.	.	TRBV3-1/TRBV3-2	CASSRMNRVVEKLFF
13	TRBJ2-5	.	.	TRBV5-1	CASSLLAQETQYF
10	TRBJ2-7	.	.	TRBV4-2	CASSQGPRYF